Listed below are T cell receptor beta chains from one sample, sequenced in a study of long-term antiretroviral therapy in people with HIV. Clones were read by immunoSEQ multiplex PCR, and TCRdb kept only the in-frame ones, dropping some. This table holds 22,000 or so clones, more than 80% found once. The sequenced sample was unsorted PBMCs, obtained 5.9 years after starting antiretroviral therapy. The receptors were sampled from a young man with HIV. CDR3s include the opening cysteine and the closing phenylalanine or tryptophan. The D gene is left open where the match is weak. The size field is filled for only some rows; it gives once, few, many or a size class.

TRBJ2-7	.	.	TRBV5-1	CASSTGSSSYEQYF	TGCGCCAGCAGCACAGGGAGTTCCTCCTACGAGCAGTACTTC
TRBJ1-1	.	.	TRBV7-6	CASSLAVAIQMNTEAFF	TGTGCCAGCAGCTTAGCGGTAGCCATACAGATGAACACTGAAGCTTTCTTT
TRBJ2-7	.	.	TRBV28	CATTPTGGYEQYF	TGTGCCACCACCCCGACAGGCGGGTACGAGCAGTACTTC
TRBJ1-2	once	.	TRBV18	CASSPGSTAIYGYTF	TGTGCCAGCTCCCCCGGTTCAACAGCGATCTATGGCTACACCTTC
TRBJ1-4	.	.	TRBV27	CASRGYVNEKLFF	TGTGCCAGCAGAGGATATGTAAATGAAAAACTGTTTTTT
TRBJ2-7	.	.	TRBV4-2	CASSQGGGDSYEQYF	TGTGCCAGCAGCCAAGGAGGTGGGGACTCCTACGAGCAGTACTTC
TRBJ1-1	.	.	TRBV2	CASSAGVLNTEAFF	TGTGCCAGCAGTGCAGGGGTACTGAACACTGAAGCTTTCTTT
TRBJ2-5	.	.	TRBV18	CASSPGLSETQYF	TGTGCCAGCTCTCCTGGACTCTCAGAGACCCAGTACTTC
TRBJ2-1	.	TRBD1	TRBV7-3	CASSVLGTGPYNEQFF	TGTGCCAGCAGCGTCCTGGGGACAGGGCCGTACAATGAGCAGTTCTTC
TRBJ1-2	.	.	TRBV7-9	CASSLASNYGYTF	TGTGCCAGCAGCTTAGCCTCGAACTATGGCTACACCTTC
TRBJ1-1	.	.	TRBV5-4	CASSLDANTEAFF	TGTGCCAGCAGCTTGGACGCGAACACTGAAGCTTTCTTT
TRBJ2-7	.	.	TRBV7-2	CASRNTYEQYF	TGTGCCAGCAGGAATACCTACGAGCAGTACTTC
TRBJ2-1	.	TRBD2	TRBV4-3	CASSQDRGGGSSYNEQFF	TGCGCCAGCAGCCAAGATCGCGGCGGGGGTAGCTCCTACAATGAGCAGTTCTTC
TRBJ2-3	.	.	TRBV28	CASSLGYGGGKADTQYF	TGTGCCAGCAGTTTGGGCTATGGGGGAGGAAAAGCAGATACGCAGTATTTT
TRBJ2-7	.	.	TRBV7-2	CASSLERVTAYEQYF	TGTGCCAGCAGCTTAGAACGGGTTACAGCCTACGAGCAGTACTTC
TRBJ2-5	.	TRBD2	TRBV7-3	CASRLSGGGAETQYF	TGTGCCAGCCGCCTCTCTGGCGGGGGGGCGGAGACCCAGTACTTC
TRBJ2-1	.	TRBD2	TRBV9	CASSVGGSGNYNEQFF	TGTGCCAGCAGCGTAGGCGGTAGCGGGAATTACAATGAGCAGTTCTTC
TRBJ1-4	.	.	TRBV4-3	CASSQDPRWMEKLFF	TGCGCCAGCAGCCAAGATCCCAGGTGGATGGAAAAACTGTTTTTT
TRBJ2-1	.	.	TRBV29-1	CSVLRGMNEQFF	TGCAGCGTTTTAAGGGGCATGAATGAGCAGTTCTTC
TRBJ2-6	.	.	TRBV7-3	CASSFLPGLNSGANVLTF	TGTGCCAGCAGCTTTCTCCCGGGACTCAATTCTGGGGCCAACGTCCTGACTTTC
TRBJ1-2	.	TRBD1	TRBV6-5	CASSYAGTGDYGYTF	TGTGCCAGCAGTTACGCCGGGACAGGGGACTATGGCTACACCTTC
TRBJ2-7	.	.	TRBV28	CASGDVSYEQYF	TGTGCCAGCGGGGACGTCTCCTACGAGCAGTACTTC
TRBJ1-2	.	.	TRBV5-1	CASSLEVGRGYGYTF	TGCGCCAGCAGCTTGGAGGTGGGAAGGGGCTATGGCTACACCTTC
TRBJ1-4	.	TRBD1	TRBV15	CATSRKTGYGEKLFF	TGTGCCACCAGCAGAAAGACAGGGTATGGAGAAAAACTGTTTTTT
TRBJ2-7	.	.	TRBV14	CASSQGRRGYSYEQYF	TGTGCCAGCAGCCAAGGGAGGCGAGGCTACAGCTACGAGCAGTACTTC
TRBJ2-2	.	.	TRBV4-3	CASSRTETGELFF	TGCGCCAGCAGCCGGACTGAGACCGGGGAGCTGTTTTTT
TRBJ2-1	.	TRBD2	TRBV6-5	CASSYVASGRRQFF	TGTGCCAGCAGTTACGTCGCTAGCGGACGTAGACAGTTCTTC
TRBJ2-2	.	.	TRBV6-5	CASSSPRQGYAGELFF	TGTGCCAGCAGTTCGCCCCGGCAGGGATATGCCGGGGAGCTGTTTTTT
TRBJ2-1	.	.	TRBV11-3	CASSRGDGYYNEQFF	TGTGCCAGCAGCCGAGGGGACGGATACTACAATGAGCAGTTCTTC
TRBJ1-5	.	.	TRBV18	CASSSAKDNQPQHF	TGTGCCAGCTCATCAGCCAAAGACAATCAGCCCCAGCATTTT
TRBJ2-7	once	TRBD1	TRBV19	CASSPGTGSYEQYF	TGTGCCAGTAGCCCGGGGACAGGGAGTTACGAGCAGTACTTC